The 4 T cell receptor beta chains presented below share a single source sample, sequenced in a study of cytomegalovirus exposure and HLA in healthy donors. The study ran its PCR with 60 Vbeta and 13 Jbeta primers. The data were produced by immunoSEQ multiplex PCR, yet TCRdb's version contains in-frame clones alone and is incomplete. This table holds 100,000 to 150,000 clones, more than 80% found once. Sequencing used PBMCs. The receptors were gathered from a woman aged 40-49 years in good health and CMV-seropositive.

The V gene is TRBV9, the J gene TRBJ2-2; D is perhaps TRBD1 (6 bases). CDR1 is SGDLS, CDR2 YYNGEE, per germline. CDR3 length equals 16 residues. Trimming pared 3 bases from V and 3 bases from J, leaving 15 bases between. In DNA form, the CDR3 reads TGTGCCAGCAGCGCCCGTACAGGGACCTACACCGGGGAGCTGTTTTTT. Translating gives CASSARTGTYTGELFF. The full variable domain, completed using reference TRBV9 and TRBJ2-2, is DSGVTQTPKHLITATGQRVTLRCSPRSGDLSVYWYQQSLDQGLQFLIQYYNGEERAKGNILERFSAQQFPDLHSELNLSSLELGDSALYFCASSARTGTYTGELFFGEGSRLTVL.

J is TRBJ2-7 and V is TRBV7-8; no clear D gene. V was clipped by 0 bases and J by 0 bases, with 9 bases between them. The CDR3 sequence is 15 residues long. Germline CDR1 SGHVS, CDR2 FQNEAQ. The CDR3 DNA is TGTGCCAGCAGCTTAGCGGGCAGTTCCTCCTACGAGCAGTACTTC. Its protein is CASSLAGSSSYEQYF.

The chain is built from TRBV5-1 and TRBJ2-3; 10 positions agree with TRBD2. J lost 3 bases, V lost 2 bases, and 6 bases had no gene match. The CDR3 has 16 amino acids. Germline V gene sequence: CDR1 SGHRS, CDR2 YFSETQ. CDR3 loop: CASSLLAGGMTDTQYF. CDR3 coding DNA: TGCGCCAGCAGCTTATTAGCGGGAGGAATGACAGATACGCAGTATTTT.

This clone was counted once. The chain is built from TRBV7-6 and TRBJ2-1, with 8 positions matching TRBD2. V gave up 4 bases and J gave up 2 bases; unmatched junction bases: 19. The CDR3 is made up of 20 amino acids. Germline assignment: CDR1 SGHVS and CDR2 FNYEAQ. The CDR3, as DNA: TGTGCCAGCAGCTCCCCAGAGCCGTGGCAAAGCGGGGGTACCTACAATGAGCAGTTCTTC. It yields the protein CASSSPEPWQSGGTYNEQFF.